The 8 T cell receptor beta chains listed next were all sequenced from one sample in a study of PD-L1 blockade in urothelial cancer. Some clones are missing from TCRdb's copy, which holds only in-frame ones; the method was immunoSEQ multiplex PCR. The data show more than 85,000 clones, with approximately 90% seen just once and about 0.92% held by the top ten. The sample consisted of PBMCs, taken around atezolizumab (anti-PD-L1) treatment. The origin of the receptors is a woman older than 75 with urothelial cancer.

The V and J genes are TRBV5-1 and TRBJ2-5, with a possible D match to TRBD2 (6 bases). The CDR3 totals 16 residues. Germline lookup yields CDR1 SGHRS and CDR2 YFSETQ. V lost 5 bases to trimming and J lost 1 base, with 18 bases between them. CDR3: CASSPPTSWGQETQYF. The CDR3 coding sequence is TGCGCCAGCAGTCCCCCGACTAGTTGGGGCCAAGAGACCCAGTACTTC. The entire variable domain, with the rest obtained from reference TRBV5-1 and TRBJ2-5, is as follows: KAGVTQTPRYLIKTRGQQVTLSCSPISGHRSVSWYQQTPGQGLQFLFEYFSETQRNKGNFPGRFSGRQFSNSRSEMNVSTLELGDSALYLCASSPPTSWGQETQYFGPGTRLLVL.

This clone was recorded only once. The J gene is TRBJ1-2, the V gene TRBV5-1; D gene unclear. The CDR3 contains 14 residues. CDR1 is SGHRS and CDR2 is YFSETQ in the germline V gene. Trimming cost V 2 bases and J 8 bases, with 16 bases left between them. The CDR3 DNA is TGCGCCAGCAGCTTAAGACCGGGAGATCAAGGCTACACCTTC. It is translated as CASSLRPGDQGYTF. Using reference TRBV5-1 and TRBJ1-2 for the parts outside the CDR3, the full variable domain is KAGVTQTPRYLIKTRGQQVTLSCSPISGHRSVSWYQQTPGQGLQFLFEYFSETQRNKGNFPGRFSGRQFSNSRSEMNVSTLELGDSALYLCASSLRPGDQGYTFGSGTRLTVV.

The chain combines TRBV30 with TRBJ1-1; D unclear. The CDR3 consists of 13 residues. Germline-derived CDR1 and CDR2 are GTSNPN and SVGIG (reference sequence). V lost 0 bases, J lost 6 bases, and 11 bases lay in between. The chain's CDR3 is CAWSVLTVSEAFF. CDR3 coding DNA: TGTGCCTGGAGTGTTCTCACAGTTTCTGAAGCTTTCTTT.

The J gene is TRBJ1-2, the V gene TRBV19, with 9 positions matching TRBD1. The CDR3 contains 16 residues. V gave up 6 bases and J gave up 0 bases; unmatched junction bases: 8. Per the germline V gene, CDR1 is LNHDA and CDR2 is SQIVND (reference sequence). The CDR3 DNA reads as TGTGCCAGTAGACCGGGACAGGGTGACTCTAACTATGGCTACACCTTC. This codes for CASRPGQGDSNYGYTF.

The chain couples TRBV28 to TRBJ2-7; no definite D call. The CDR3 covers 12 residues. Germline lookup yields CDR1 MDHEN and CDR2 SYDVKM. Trimming removed 4 bases from V and 6 bases from J, with 10 bases in between. This CDR3 reads CASSSQVFEQYF. The CDR3 bases are TGTGCCAGCAGTTCCCAGGTATTCGAGCAGTACTTC.

The chain has TRBV4-1 and TRBJ2-1; 8 positions match TRBD2. Germline trimming cut 0 bases from V and 9 bases from J; bases unmatched to any gene: 7. Germline V gene sequence: CDR1 MGHRA, CDR2 YSYEKL. This CDR3 has 15 residues. As DNA, the CDR3 is TGCGCCAGCAGCCAAGACGCTAGCGGGTGGGGTGAGCAGTTCTTC. Protein sequence: CASSQDASGWGEQFF.

The V and J genes are TRBV6-5 and TRBJ1-5; the D is unclear. V was pared by 6 bases and J by 0 bases, with 6 bases between. This CDR3 is 13 amino acids long. Looked up from germline, CDR1 is MNHEY and CDR2 is SVGAGI. CDR3 residues: CASSPNSNQPQHF. DNA for the CDR3: TGTGCCAGCAGCCCTAATAGCAATCAGCCCCAGCATTTT.

The chain carries TRBV28 and TRBJ2-1; 7 bases align to TRBD2. The CDR3 is 17 residues long. Trimming cost V 3 bases and J 1 base; bases outside gene matches: 9. Germline loops: CDR1 MDHEN, CDR2 SYDVKM. As DNA, the CDR3 is TGTGCCAGCAGTTTCCTTTTGCGGGAGAGGTCCTACAATGAGCAGTTCTTC. Its protein product is CASSFLLRERSYNEQFF.